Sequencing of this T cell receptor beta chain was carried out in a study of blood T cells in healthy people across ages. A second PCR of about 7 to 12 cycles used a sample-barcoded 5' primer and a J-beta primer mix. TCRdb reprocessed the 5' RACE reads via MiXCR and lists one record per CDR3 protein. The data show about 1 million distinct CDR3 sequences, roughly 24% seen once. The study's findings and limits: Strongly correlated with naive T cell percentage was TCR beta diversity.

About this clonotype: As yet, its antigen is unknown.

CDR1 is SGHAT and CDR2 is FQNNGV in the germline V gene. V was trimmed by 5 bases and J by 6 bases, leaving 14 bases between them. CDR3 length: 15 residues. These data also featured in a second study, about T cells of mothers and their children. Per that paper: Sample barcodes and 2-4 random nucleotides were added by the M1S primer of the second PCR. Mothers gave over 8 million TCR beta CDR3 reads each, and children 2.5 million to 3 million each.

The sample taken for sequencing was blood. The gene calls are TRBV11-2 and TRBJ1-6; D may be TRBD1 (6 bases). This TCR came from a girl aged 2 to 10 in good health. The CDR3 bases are TGTGCCAGCAGCCAATTGGACAGCCTTAATTCACCCCTCCACTTT. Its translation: CASSQLDSLNSPLHF.